A single sample is the source of the 3 T cell receptor beta chains below, sequenced in a study of T cell responses to AZD1222 COVID-19 vaccine. Sequenced by immunoSEQ multiplex PCR; TCRdb stores in-frame clones only, minus some. The top ten hold 10% of the sample, which has about 92,000 clones, about nine tenths seen once. The starting material was peripheral blood, obtained on day 0 of AZD1222 vaccination. The origin of the receptors is an adult in good health.

The chain uses TRBV6-5 and TRBJ1-1; D unresolved. The germline V gene encodes CDR1 MNHEY and CDR2 SVGAGI. The CDR3 is 12 residues long. V was clipped by 6 bases and J by 7 bases, with 12 bases between them. In nucleotides, the CDR3 is TGTGCCAGCAGCCCGATGGTTGGTGAAGCTTTCTTT. Protein sequence: CASSPMVGEAFF.

V and J are TRBV5-1 and TRBJ2-1, with TRBD2 matching over 8 bases. The germline V gene has CDR1 SGHRS and CDR2 YFSETQ. V trimming: 2 bases; J trimming: 1 base; junction bases outside the gene matches: 2. The CDR3 is made up of 15 amino acids. CDR3 coding DNA: TGCGCCAGCAGCTTACCGGGAGGGTCCTACAATGAGCAGTTCTTC. Its protein is CASSLPGGSYNEQFF.

The chain combines TRBV28 with TRBJ1-4; D remains unclear. The CDR3 length is 12 residues. The germline V gene encodes CDR1 MDHEN and CDR2 SYDVKM. V dropped 7 bases and J dropped 3 bases, with 6 bases sitting between them. In DNA, the CDR3 is TGTGCCAGCACGCAATCTAATGAAAAACTGTTTTTT. This gives the protein CASTQSNEKLFF.